This T cell receptor beta chain was obtained from a study of CXCR3-negative and CXCR3-positive naive CD8 T cells. Germline CDR1 reads SGHRS; CDR2 reads YFSETQ. CDR3 length equals 16 residues. General observations from the study: In CXCR3-positive naive cells, the TRB CDR3s were more hydrophobic than in CXCR3-negative naive cells.

On this clonotype: Its antigen remains unidentified.

Libraries were UMI-labeled 5' RACE TRB cDNA. TCRdb reprocessed the 5' RACE reads; each CDR3 protein has one entry and no DNA is given. This sample's table reports some 130,000 distinct CDR3 sequences. This clonotype was obtained from a human donor in good health. Some clones in this sample may be carry-over from other donors' samples. The sequenced material came from naive CXCR3- CD8+ T cells from blood. Subset meaning: CD45RO-CCR7+CD27+CD95- naive CD8+ T cells lacking CXCR3 (TNR3-). The chain couples TRBV5-1 to TRBJ1-3; TCRdb returns TRBD1, unconfirmable since there is no DNA. Here the CDR3 reads CASSLEPTGVGNTIYF.